This TCR beta chain is drawn from a study of OX40 agonist ivuxolimab in advanced cancers. Study background: Intravenous ivuxolimab at 0.01 to 10 mg/kg was given to patients every 2 weeks. The diagnoses of dose-escalation patients were hepatocellular carcinoma, melanoma, renal cell or head and neck cancer. Age averaged around 60 years (range roughly 20 to 90), and 82.7% were male. Findings and caveats of the study: The average count of expanded clones was higher among CD8+ T cells than among CD4+.

Here immunoSEQ multiplex PCR was the method, and the copy in TCRdb shows in-frame clones only, minus some. The sample carries tens of thousands of clones, 80% to 90% recorded once. About this clone: Its cognate antigen is unknown.

This receptor was taken from an adult with an advanced solid tumor such as melanoma, head and neck, liver or kidney cancer. Material: CD4+ or CD8+ T cells sorted from blood, obtained in a trial of the OX40 agonist ivuxolimab.

This CDR3 reads CASSAGGNNSPLHF. The CDR3 DNA reads TGTGCCAGCAGTGCAGGGGGCAATAATTCACCCCTCCACTTT. The V and J genes are TRBV6-1 and TRBJ1-6; TRBD1 agrees at 8 bases. CDR1 and CDR2 (germline): MNHNS, SASEGT. The length of the CDR3 is 14 residues. The ends lost 4 bases at V and 5 bases at J; junction bases unmatched: 1.